A single T cell receptor (beta chain) is shown here with its context. The antigen is unknown. The sample belongs to a study of cytomegalovirus exposure and HLA in healthy donors. The PCR contained 60 Vbeta and 13 Jbeta primers. The method was immunoSEQ multiplex PCR; TCRdb's version includes in-frame clones alone and lacks a portion of them. Of around 120,000 clones listed, around four fifths are singletons. Study-level results: In an earlier analysis, about 87% or about 30%: the productive usage of most TCR beta V segments. When a later analysis compared HLA-associated TCR beta chains with equally common others, the HLA-associated chains turned out to be more clonally expanded and to have lower generation probabilities.

Germline CDR1 SGHAT, CDR2 FQNNGV. The germline V and J ends were trimmed by 1 base and 1 base, with 6 bases remaining between them. The CDR3 spans 14 residues. The V and J genes are TRBV11-2 and TRBJ2-3, with D uncertain. The TCR comes from a boy between 5 and 17 years old in good health and CMV-seronegative. Sample: PBMCs. CDR3: CASSLGQGTDTQYF. The CDR3 DNA reads TGTGCCAGCAGCTTAGGCCAGGGCACAGATACGCAGTATTTT.